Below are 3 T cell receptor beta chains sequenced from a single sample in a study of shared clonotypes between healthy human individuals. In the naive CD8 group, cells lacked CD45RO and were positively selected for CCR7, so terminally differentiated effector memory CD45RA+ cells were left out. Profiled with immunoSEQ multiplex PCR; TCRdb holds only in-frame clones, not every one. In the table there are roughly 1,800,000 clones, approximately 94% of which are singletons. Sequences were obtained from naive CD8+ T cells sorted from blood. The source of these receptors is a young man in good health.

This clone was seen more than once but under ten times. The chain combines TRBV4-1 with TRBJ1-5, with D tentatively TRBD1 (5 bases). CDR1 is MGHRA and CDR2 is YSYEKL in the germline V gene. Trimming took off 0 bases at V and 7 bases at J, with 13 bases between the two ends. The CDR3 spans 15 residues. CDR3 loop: CASSQEGGGLQPQHF. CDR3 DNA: TGCGCCAGCAGCCAAGAGGGTGGGGGATTACAGCCCCAGCATTTT.

The CDR3 bases are TGTGCCAGCTCACTCGAGTTTGCCTACGAGCAGTACTTC. As protein: CASSLEFAYEQYF. The rearrangement links TRBV18 to TRBJ2-7; D not certain. Germline V gene sequence: CDR1 KGHSH, CDR2 LQKENI. The V gene lost 4 bases and the J gene lost 2 bases, with 9 bases spanning the gap. This CDR3 comprises 13 residues.

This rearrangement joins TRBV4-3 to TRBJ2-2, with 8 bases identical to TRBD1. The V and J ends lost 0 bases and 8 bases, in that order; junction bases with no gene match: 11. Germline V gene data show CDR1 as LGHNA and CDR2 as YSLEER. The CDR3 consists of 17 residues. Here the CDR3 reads CASSQDLGQGTWGELFF. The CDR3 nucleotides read TGCGCCAGCAGCCAAGATTTAGGACAGGGAACATGGGGGGAGCTGTTTTTT.